One sample yielded the 2 T cell receptor beta chains listed below, sequenced in a study of immune characterization of retroperitoneal liposarcoma. Each CDR3 protein is one row after TCRdb ran MiXCR on the PCR reads. Of over 10,000 distinct CDR3 sequences listed, roughly 50% are singletons. Sequencing used tumor tissue. Source of these receptors: a female donor with retroperitoneal liposarcoma.

The chain joins TRBV6-6 to TRBJ2-1; D gene unclear. This CDR3 is built from 16 residues. Looked up from germline, CDR1 is MNHNY and CDR2 is SVGAGI (reference sequence). Trimming took off 2 bases at V and 0 bases at J, with 11 bases between the two ends. CDR3 amino acids: CASSYHPRGSYNEQFF. CDR3 sequence (DNA): TGTGCCAGCAGTTACCATCCCCGCGGCTCCTACAATGAGCAGTTCTTC.

The gene calls are TRBV6-1 and TRBJ1-6; a possible D gene is TRBD1 (5 bases). The CDR3 length is 15 residues. Germline V gives CDR1 MNHNS, CDR2 SASEGT. Trimming removed 4 bases from V and 7 bases from J, with 14 bases in between. CDR3 coding DNA: TGTGCCAGCAGTGTTTCCGGGACTACGAATTCACCCCTCCACTTT. Translating gives CASSVSGTTNSPLHF.